This T cell receptor beta chain is drawn from a study of PD-L1 blockade in urothelial cancer. Across the study: Patients, treated from 2014 onward, received atezolizumab 1,200 mg intravenously every 3 weeks.

This table comes from immunoSEQ multiplex PCR, and its TCRdb copy is limited to in-frame clones, with some not included. The sample has tens of thousands of clones, 81% seen once. Trimming pared 5 bases from V and 7 bases from J, leaving 15 bases between. The CDR3 has 15 residues. The V gene's germline CDR1 is LNHNV and CDR2 YYDKDF (reference sequence). Time point of the sample: pretreatment peripheral blood. As for this clone: The antigen is undetermined.

Regarding the study as a whole: Tumor-linked clones in blood grew more by 3 weeks in durable-benefit patients.

The chain has TRBV15 and TRBJ1-6; D is unclear. The sequencing here drew on PBMCs, taken around atezolizumab (anti-PD-L1) treatment. The clonotype comes from a man aged 65 to 79 with urothelial cancer. CDR3 protein: CATSSRGGYNSPLHF. The CDR3 DNA sequence: TGTGCCACCAGCTCCCGGGGTGGGTACAATTCACCCCTCCACTTT.